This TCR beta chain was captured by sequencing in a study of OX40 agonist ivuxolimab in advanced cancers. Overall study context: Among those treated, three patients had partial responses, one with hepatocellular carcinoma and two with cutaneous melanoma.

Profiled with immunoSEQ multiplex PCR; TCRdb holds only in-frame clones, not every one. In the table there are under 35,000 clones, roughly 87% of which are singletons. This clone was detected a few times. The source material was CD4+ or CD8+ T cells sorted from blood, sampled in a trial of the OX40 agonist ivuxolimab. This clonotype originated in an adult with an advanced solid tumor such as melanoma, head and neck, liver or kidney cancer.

CDR3 protein: CASGRDRDYEQYF. CDR3 bases: TGTGCCAGTGGCCGGGACAGGGACTACGAGCAGTACTTC. The chain is built from TRBV6-1 and TRBJ2-7, with TRBD1 matching over 9 bases. With V trimmed by 9 bases and J by 3 bases, 6 bases remained unmatched. The CDR3 loop spans 13 amino acids. The V gene's germline CDR1 is MNHNS and CDR2 SASEGT.